The rows below give T cell receptor beta chains drawn from one sample of a study of OX40 agonist ivuxolimab in advanced cancers. Profiling relied on immunoSEQ multiplex PCR, and the TCRdb table lists in-frame clones only, not all of them. The table shows 80,000 or so clones, with 80% to 90% occurring only once. The input for sequencing was CD4+ or CD8+ T cells sorted from blood, taken in a trial of the OX40 agonist ivuxolimab. The source is an adult with an advanced solid tumor such as melanoma, head and neck, liver or kidney cancer. CDR3s include the opening cysteine and the closing phenylalanine or tryptophan. A D gene is named only where the DNA matches it firmly. Clone sizes are given selectively: once, few, many, or a class where the clone is expanded.

cdr3_nt: TGTGCCAGCAGCCATGGGACTAGCGGGTACCAAGAGACCCAGTACTTC
cdr3_aa: CASSHGTSGYQETQYF
j_call: TRBJ2-5
v_call: TRBV7-9
clone_size: NA
d_call: TRBD2
cdr3_length: 16

cdr3_nt: TGTGCCAGCAGCTTGGCGGGACTAACGGGCACCGGGGAGCTGTTTTTT
cdr3_aa: CASSLAGLTGTGELFF
j_call: TRBJ2-2
v_call: TRBV11-3
clone_size: NA
d_call: TRBD2
cdr3_length: 16

cdr3_nt: TGCGCCAGCAGCTTACAGGGGGAGGGTGAAAAACTGTTTTTT
cdr3_aa: CASSLQGEGEKLFF
j_call: TRBJ1-4
v_call: TRBV5-1
clone_size: NA
d_call: TRBD1
cdr3_length: 14

cdr3_nt: TGTGCCAGCAGTCCCCGCGGACAGGCGTCCTACGAGCAGTACTTC
cdr3_aa: CASSPRGQASYEQYF
j_call: TRBJ2-7
v_call: TRBV27
clone_size: few
d_call: TRBD1
cdr3_length: 15

cdr3_nt: TGCGCCAGCACAGACCGGGGTGACAGTAGAACCTACAATGAGCAGTTCTTC
cdr3_aa: CASTDRGDSRTYNEQFF
j_call: TRBJ2-1
v_call: TRBV5-1
clone_size: NA
d_call: NA
cdr3_length: 17

cdr3_nt: TGTGCCAGAGCGGGTGGAGGAGGGGCTAAGGAAAAACTGTTTTTT
cdr3_aa: CARAGGGGAKEKLFF
j_call: TRBJ1-4
v_call: TRBV19
clone_size: NA
d_call: NA
cdr3_length: 15

cdr3_nt: TGTGCCAGCAGGACTCCGGGACTAGCATACAATGAGCAGTTCTTC
cdr3_aa: CASRTPGLAYNEQFF
j_call: TRBJ2-1
v_call: TRBV7-9
clone_size: NA
d_call: TRBD2
cdr3_length: 15

cdr3_nt: TGTGCCAGCTCACCACTGTCCCGGGGCAATGAAAAACTGTTTTTT
cdr3_aa: CASSPLSRGNEKLFF
j_call: TRBJ1-4
v_call: TRBV18
clone_size: once
d_call: NA
cdr3_length: 15

cdr3_nt: TGTGCCATCAGTGCCCTCCCGGACACTGAAGCTTTCTTT
cdr3_aa: CAISALPDTEAFF
j_call: TRBJ1-1
v_call: TRBV10-3
clone_size: NA
d_call: NA
cdr3_length: 13

cdr3_nt: TGTGCCAGTAGTGTAAGGAACACTGAAGCTTTCTTT
cdr3_aa: CASSVRNTEAFF
j_call: TRBJ1-1
v_call: TRBV19
clone_size: NA
d_call: NA
cdr3_length: 12

cdr3_nt: TGTGCCAGCAGCTTGGGTGCGGCGGATCGACTGTTTTTT
cdr3_aa: CASSLGAADRLFF
j_call: TRBJ1-4
v_call: TRBV5-4
clone_size: once
d_call: NA
cdr3_length: 13

cdr3_nt: TGTGCCAGCAGCCCCCGGACAGGGGGGAACACTGAAGCTTTCTTT
cdr3_aa: CASSPRTGGNTEAFF
j_call: TRBJ1-1
v_call: TRBV7-6
clone_size: NA
d_call: TRBD1
cdr3_length: 15

cdr3_nt: TGTGCCAGCAGCTTCCAAAACAGTAGGCGGGAGACCCAGTACTTC
cdr3_aa: CASSFQNSRRETQYF
j_call: TRBJ2-5
v_call: TRBV5-8
clone_size: NA
d_call: NA
cdr3_length: 15

cdr3_nt: TGTGCCAGCAGTTTATCCCGGACACACGGCGGTACCCAGTACTTC
cdr3_aa: CASSLSRTHGGTQYF
j_call: TRBJ2-5
v_call: TRBV28
clone_size: once
d_call: NA
cdr3_length: 15

cdr3_nt: TGTGCCAGCAGCTTGGACCCAGGTAGCACAGATACGCAGTATTTT
cdr3_aa: CASSLDPGSTDTQYF
j_call: TRBJ2-3
v_call: TRBV5-5
clone_size: NA
d_call: NA
cdr3_length: 15

cdr3_nt: TGTGCCAGCAGGATAACGGGTGAAGCTTTCTTT
cdr3_aa: CASRITGEAFF
j_call: TRBJ1-1
v_call: TRBV6-6
clone_size: NA
d_call: NA
cdr3_length: 11

cdr3_nt: TGCGCCAGCAGTGAGTCGTTAAGCGGCAGAATCCAGTACTTC
cdr3_aa: CASSESLSGRIQYF
j_call: TRBJ2-5
v_call: TRBV10-1
clone_size: NA
d_call: NA
cdr3_length: 14

cdr3_nt: TGTGCCAGCAGTTTAGGGGGCTACTCTGGAAACACCATATATTTT
cdr3_aa: CASSLGGYSGNTIYF
j_call: TRBJ1-3
v_call: TRBV28
clone_size: once
d_call: NA
cdr3_length: 15

cdr3_nt: TGTGCCAGCAGCCGGACAGGGTATTTCACTGAAGCTTTCTTT
cdr3_aa: CASSRTGYFTEAFF
j_call: TRBJ1-1
v_call: TRBV6-1
clone_size: NA
d_call: TRBD1
cdr3_length: 14

cdr3_nt: TGTGCCAGCAGCTTAGGTGCCTCCCTTAGCAATCAGCCCCAGCATTTT
cdr3_aa: CASSLGASLSNQPQHF
j_call: TRBJ1-5
v_call: TRBV7-2
clone_size: NA
d_call: NA
cdr3_length: 16

cdr3_nt: TGTGCCAGCAGCTACCGGACTATCGTGGGTTGGGATGAGCAGTTCTTC
cdr3_aa: CASSYRTIVGWDEQFF
j_call: TRBJ2-1
v_call: TRBV9
clone_size: NA
d_call: NA
cdr3_length: 16

cdr3_nt: TGTGCCAGCAGCTCCCAGAGGGACGGCATTCAGTACTTC
cdr3_aa: CASSSQRDGIQYF
j_call: TRBJ2-4
v_call: TRBV7-2
clone_size: few
d_call: NA
cdr3_length: 13

cdr3_nt: TGTGCCACCAGCAGAGATCCTCGCAATTCACCCCTCCACTTT
cdr3_aa: CATSRDPRNSPLHF
j_call: TRBJ1-6
v_call: TRBV15
clone_size: NA
d_call: NA
cdr3_length: 14

cdr3_nt: TGTGCCACGGACAGGACCTACAATGAGCAGTTCTTC
cdr3_aa: CATDRTYNEQFF
j_call: TRBJ2-1
v_call: TRBV28
clone_size: NA
d_call: TRBD1
cdr3_length: 12

cdr3_nt: TGCGCCAGTGGATGGGGGTCCGAGACCCAGTACTTC
cdr3_aa: CASGWGSETQYF
j_call: TRBJ2-5
v_call: TRBV5-1
clone_size: NA
d_call: NA
cdr3_length: 12

cdr3_nt: TGTGTCAGAAGCGCTCAGACTAGCGGGAGGGCCCGGCAGTACTTC
cdr3_aa: CVRSAQTSGRARQYF
j_call: TRBJ2-7
v_call: TRBV7-5
clone_size: NA
d_call: NA
cdr3_length: 15

cdr3_nt: TGTGCCAGCAGTGAGTTGCGGATAGAGAGGGGCGGGGAGCTGTTTTTT
cdr3_aa: CASSELRIERGGELFF
j_call: TRBJ2-2
v_call: TRBV2
clone_size: NA
d_call: NA
cdr3_length: 16

cdr3_nt: TGTGCCAGCAGCCTCGGGGCGTTTAGGGCCAACTATGGCTACACCTTC
cdr3_aa: CASSLGAFRANYGYTF
j_call: TRBJ1-2
v_call: TRBV7-9
clone_size: NA
d_call: NA
cdr3_length: 16

cdr3_nt: TGTGCCAGCAGCTGGGGCTCTGGGGCCAACGTCCTGACTTTC
cdr3_aa: CASSWGSGANVLTF
j_call: TRBJ2-6
v_call: TRBV5-4
clone_size: NA
d_call: NA
cdr3_length: 14

cdr3_nt: TGCAGCGTACAGGGGGCTTTTAGGAACACTGAAGCTTTCTTT
cdr3_aa: CSVQGAFRNTEAFF
j_call: TRBJ1-1
v_call: TRBV29-1
clone_size: once
d_call: TRBD1
cdr3_length: 14

cdr3_nt: TGTGCCAGCTTAAGGGACGGTAATTCCTACGAGCAGTACTTC
cdr3_aa: CASLRDGNSYEQYF
j_call: TRBJ2-7
v_call: TRBV6-5
clone_size: NA
d_call: NA
cdr3_length: 14

cdr3_nt: TGTGCCAGCTCACCACCCGGATTCACTGAAGCTTTCTTT
cdr3_aa: CASSPPGFTEAFF
j_call: TRBJ1-1
v_call: TRBV18
clone_size: few
d_call: NA
cdr3_length: 13

cdr3_nt: TGTGCCAGCAGTCGAGGACTGTATAGCAATCAGCCCCAGCATTTT
cdr3_aa: CASSRGLYSNQPQHF
j_call: TRBJ1-5
v_call: TRBV28
clone_size: NA
d_call: NA
cdr3_length: 15

cdr3_nt: TGTGCCAGCTCATGGCTTCCAGGGGGCGGTCAGCCCCAGCATTTT
cdr3_aa: CASSWLPGGGQPQHF
j_call: TRBJ1-5
v_call: TRBV18
clone_size: NA
d_call: TRBD1
cdr3_length: 15

cdr3_nt: TGTGCCAGCAGTTTACCCAGGGGCGACCTCAATCAGCCCCAGCATTTT
cdr3_aa: CASSLPRGDLNQPQHF
j_call: TRBJ1-5
v_call: TRBV28
clone_size: NA
d_call: NA
cdr3_length: 16

cdr3_nt: TGTGCCAGTAGGTGGTCCTACGAGCAGTACTTC
cdr3_aa: CASRWSYEQYF
j_call: TRBJ2-7
v_call: TRBV6-1
clone_size: NA
d_call: NA
cdr3_length: 11

cdr3_nt: TGTGCCAGCTCACCTCTCCCTGTCTCCTACAATGAGCAGTTCTTC
cdr3_aa: CASSPLPVSYNEQFF
j_call: TRBJ2-1
v_call: TRBV18
clone_size: NA
d_call: NA
cdr3_length: 15

cdr3_nt: TGTGCCAGCAGCCGCGGGACTAGCGGGACTTACGAGCAGTACTTC
cdr3_aa: CASSRGTSGTYEQYF
j_call: TRBJ2-7
v_call: TRBV14
clone_size: NA
d_call: TRBD2
cdr3_length: 15

cdr3_nt: TGTGCCAGCAGTCGGGACAGTTTGAAGCAGCCCCAGCATTTT
cdr3_aa: CASSRDSLKQPQHF
j_call: TRBJ1-5
v_call: TRBV28
clone_size: NA
d_call: TRBD1
cdr3_length: 14

cdr3_nt: TGCAGCGTTGAAGGGATGGGCGGGGGAATTACTAACTATGGCTACACCTTC
cdr3_aa: CSVEGMGGGITNYGYTF
j_call: TRBJ1-2
v_call: TRBV29-1
clone_size: NA
d_call: NA
cdr3_length: 17

cdr3_nt: TGTGCCAGCAGATTGGGGACAGGGACCTACGAGCAGTACTTC
cdr3_aa: CASRLGTGTYEQYF
j_call: TRBJ2-7
v_call: TRBV6-1
clone_size: NA
d_call: TRBD1
cdr3_length: 14

cdr3_nt: TGTGCGTCGAAGTCCTACAATGAGCAGTTCTTC
cdr3_aa: CASKSYNEQFF
j_call: TRBJ2-1
v_call: TRBV30
clone_size: NA
d_call: NA
cdr3_length: 11

cdr3_nt: TGTGCCAGCACTTCAAGGCGGGGAGAGCAGTTCTTC
cdr3_aa: CASTSRRGEQFF
j_call: TRBJ2-1
v_call: TRBV6-5
clone_size: NA
d_call: NA
cdr3_length: 12

cdr3_nt: TGTGCCAGCAGTTTAGGGACAGGGAATCGGATGTATGGCTACACCTTC
cdr3_aa: CASSLGTGNRMYGYTF
j_call: TRBJ1-2
v_call: TRBV28
clone_size: NA
d_call: TRBD1
cdr3_length: 16

cdr3_nt: TGTGCCAGCAGCTCACTTAGAGGGACTCGCTACAATGAGCAGTTCTTC
cdr3_aa: CASSSLRGTRYNEQFF
j_call: TRBJ2-1
v_call: TRBV5-6
clone_size: NA
d_call: NA
cdr3_length: 16

cdr3_nt: TGTGCCAGCAGTGAATTAAGGGGAAATCAGCCCCAGCATTTT
cdr3_aa: CASSELRGNQPQHF
j_call: TRBJ1-5
v_call: TRBV6-1
clone_size: NA
d_call: NA
cdr3_length: 14

cdr3_nt: TGTGCCAGCAGCTTGGCCCTGCAGGGCGTCAGAAAGACCCAGTACTTC
cdr3_aa: CASSLALQGVRKTQYF
j_call: TRBJ2-5
v_call: TRBV5-6
clone_size: NA
d_call: NA
cdr3_length: 16

cdr3_nt: TGTGCCAGCAGTGATAGCACAGTCTCCCTGTACTTC
cdr3_aa: CASSDSTVSLYF
j_call: TRBJ2-4
v_call: TRBV2
clone_size: NA
d_call: NA
cdr3_length: 12